This TCR beta chain emerged from a study of blood T cell repertoires in COVID-19. The repertoire was sequenced with immunoSEQ multiplex PCR; TCRdb's copy has only in-frame clones and lacks some. This table holds approximately 300,000 clones, roughly 90% found once. This sequence originates from a woman between 45 and 65 years old with active or convalescent COVID-19. Specimen: peripheral blood.

DNA of the CDR3: TGTGCCAGCAGTCTCGGGACAGGGACTGGCTACACCTTC. Protein: CASSLGTGTGYTF. The chain links TRBV27 to TRBJ1-2; 9 bases agree with TRBD1. Unmatched junction bases numbered 5, after V lost 5 bases and J lost 7 bases. The CDR3 totals 13 residues. Germline CDR1 is MNHEY and CDR2 is SMNVEV (reference sequence).